One and the same sample provided the 22 T cell receptor beta chains below, sequenced in a study of PD-L1 blockade in urothelial cancer (dated 2017 in TCRdb). Libraries were constructed by the immunoSEQ multiplex PCR assay. Held by TCRdb, this immuneACCESS table contains in-frame sequences only and omits some clones. Under half of the omission traces to an unresolved V gene where checked; the cause of the rest is unknown. The sample table contains 56,000 or so clones; only one count was recorded for about 86% of them. The ten largest clones add up to 2.5% to 3% of the sample. The material sequenced was PBMCs, taken around atezolizumab (anti-PD-L1) treatment. These receptors originate from a man aged 50 or older with urothelial cancer.

The V gene is TRBV6-1, the J gene TRBJ2-7; 7 bases fit TRBD1. Germline lookup yields CDR1 MNHNS and CDR2 SASEGT. This CDR3 region has 15 residues. V dropped 6 bases and J dropped 0; count of bases not matched to a gene: 8. The CDR3 loop reads CASSPWTGASYEQYF. The CDR3 DNA is TGTGCCAGCAGCCCATGGACAGGTGCCTCCTACGAGCAGTACTTC.

The chain joins TRBV4-1 to TRBJ2-1; TRBD2 aligns across 9 bases. J was trimmed by 3 bases and V by 1 base; bases with no gene match: 1. This CDR3 is built from 15 residues. In germline, CDR1 is MGHRA, CDR2 YSYEKL. The CDR3 region is CASSQGLAVYNEQFF. The CDR3 DNA follows: TGCGCCAGCAGCCAAGGACTAGCGGTCTACAATGAGCAGTTCTTC.

This clone was counted only a few times. The rearrangement links TRBV4-1 to TRBJ2-1; 12 bases are shared with TRBD2. After removal of 0 bases from V and 8 bases from J, the junction contained 11 bases not matched to a gene. Germline loops: CDR1 MGHRA, CDR2 YSYEKL. The CDR3 has 18 residues. This CDR3 reads CASSQERLAGGPRDEQFF. CDR3 nucleotide sequence: TGCGCCAGCAGCCAAGAGAGGCTAGCGGGAGGGCCTCGCGATGAGCAGTTCTTC.

The chain recombines TRBV28 with TRBJ1-5; D might be TRBD1 (6 bases). The CDR3 has 13 residues. Per the germline V gene, CDR1 is MDHEN and CDR2 is SYDVKM. Trimming left V 6 bases short and J 5 bases short, with 11 bases between. The CDR3 coding sequence is TGTGCCAGCAGAGGGAACAGGGATCAGCCCCAGCATTTT. Its translation is CASRGNRDQPQHF.

The V gene is TRBV2, the J gene TRBJ2-7; D may be TRBD1 (6 bases). The length of the CDR3 is 13 residues. Germline assignment: CDR1 SNHLY and CDR2 FYNNEI. V was pared by 6 bases and J by 5 bases, with 14 bases between. CDR3 DNA: TGTGCCAGCAGGTGGGGGCAGGGACACGAGCAGTACTTC. This encodes CASRWGQGHEQYF.

The rearrangement uses TRBV10-3 and TRBJ2-5, with D possibly TRBD1 on 6 matching bases. V was cut by 4 bases and J by 3 bases, with 9 bases left in between. This CDR3 is built from 13 residues. The germline V gene encodes CDR1 ENHRY and CDR2 SYGVKD. The chain's CDR3 is CAISARTEETQYF. CDR3 coding DNA: TGTGCCATCAGTGCACGGACAGAAGAGACCCAGTACTTC.

This clone was recorded once. V usage is TRBV30 and J usage is TRBJ2-1; tentative D call: TRBD2 (5 bases). Germline V gene lookup returns CDR1 GTSNPN and CDR2 SVGIG (reference sequence). The length of the CDR3 is 12 residues. V was clipped by 4 bases and J by 9 bases, with 13 bases between them. The CDR3 loop is CAWTRSGTEQFF. DNA for the CDR3: TGTGCCTGGACCAGATCGGGAACTGAGCAGTTCTTC.

CDR3 residues: CAAAGAVSTDTQYF. Here the CDR3 DNA reads TGTGCCGCGGCGGGAGCAGTTAGCACAGATACGCAGTATTTT. The V call is TRBV27, the J call TRBJ2-3, with TRBD2 matching over 7 bases. The CDR3 is 14 amino acids. V was pared by 11 bases and J by 0 bases, with 8 bases of the junction left unmatched. Looked up from germline, CDR1 is MNHEY and CDR2 is SMNVEV (reference sequence).

CDR3 sequence reads: CASSLAGGPYEQYF. In nucleotides, the CDR3 is TGCGCCAGCAGCTTAGCGGGAGGGCCCTACGAGCAGTACTTC. This chain links TRBV5-1 with TRBJ2-7; TRBD2 agrees at 10 bases. Per the germline V gene, CDR1 is SGHRS and CDR2 is YFSETQ. This CDR3 region has 14 residues. After removal of 2 bases from V and 2 bases from J, the junction contained 1 base not matched to a gene. The full variable domain, completed using reference TRBV5-1 and TRBJ2-7, is KAGVTQTPRYLIKTRGQQVTLSCSPISGHRSVSWYQQTPGQGLQFLFEYFSETQRNKGNFPGRFSGRQFSNSRSEMNVSTLELGDSALYLCASSLAGGPYEQYFGPGTRLTVT.

The chain recombines TRBV9 with TRBJ1-2, with 10 bases fitting TRBD1. Trimming cost V 2 bases and J 0 bases; bases outside gene matches: 7. The CDR3 loop spans 17 amino acids. CDR1 is SGDLS and CDR2 is YYNGEE in the germline V gene. CDR3 residues: CASSVTGGLITNYGYTF. The CDR3 nucleotides read TGTGCCAGCAGCGTGACAGGGGGCCTCATAACTAACTATGGCTACACCTTC.

The gene calls are TRBV7-3 and TRBJ2-7; the match to TRBD2 covers 8 bases. Trimming removed 2 bases from V and 0 bases from J; junction bases left unmatched: 3. CDR3 length equals 15 residues. CDR1 SGHTA and CDR2 FQGTGA come from the germline V gene. The CDR3, as DNA: TGTGCCAGCAGCTTAGGGACTAGAGGCTCCTACGAGCAGTACTTC. Its protein is CASSLGTRGSYEQYF.

The genes are TRBV5-1 and TRBJ2-7; 8 positions agree with TRBD2. Germline loops: CDR1 SGHRS, CDR2 YFSETQ. With V trimmed by 4 bases and J by 4 bases, 7 bases remained unmatched. The CDR3 extends over 14 amino acids. The CDR3 here is CASSEPSGWYEQYF. CDR3 DNA: TGCGCCAGCAGCGAACCTAGCGGGTGGTACGAGCAGTACTTC. The full variable domain, rest sourced from reference TRBV5-1 and TRBJ2-7, is KAGVTQTPRYLIKTRGQQVTLSCSPISGHRSVSWYQQTPGQGLQFLFEYFSETQRNKGNFPGRFSGRQFSNSRSEMNVSTLELGDSALYLCASSEPSGWYEQYFGPGTRLTVT.

The chain carries TRBV9 and TRBJ2-7; 10 nucleotides agree with TRBD1. Trimming removed 3 bases from V and 4 bases from J; junction bases left unmatched: 7. The CDR3 runs 15 residues. The V gene's germline CDR1 is SGDLS and CDR2 YYNGEE. In DNA, the CDR3 is TGTGCCAGCAGCGCGATGCCGGGACAGGGGTACGAGCAGTACTTC. Translated: CASSAMPGQGYEQYF.

The chain links TRBV4-1 to TRBJ1-1; D may be TRBD1 (6 bases). This CDR3 is 15 amino acids long. Germline CDR1 MGHRA, CDR2 YSYEKL. Trimming removed 5 bases at V and 4 bases at J, with 17 bases between. The CDR3 loop reads CASSTPTGFVTEAFF. In DNA form, the CDR3 reads TGCGCCAGCAGCACCCCGACAGGATTTGTCACTGAAGCTTTCTTT.

The chain links TRBV7-3 to TRBJ2-3; 7 bases are shared with TRBD2. V shed 0 bases, J shed 3 bases, and the junction held 0 bases outside the gene matches. CDR1 SGHTA and CDR2 FQGTGA come from the germline V gene. The CDR3 is made up of 14 amino acids. The CDR3 DNA sequence: TGTGCCAGCAGCTTAACGGGAGGGACAGATACGCAGTATTTT. Translated: CASSLTGGTDTQYF.

The V gene is TRBV19, the J gene TRBJ1-4; D gene ambiguous. V was cut by 3 bases and J by 0 bases, with 8 bases left in between. Germline V CDR1 and CDR2: LNHDA, SQIVND (reference sequence). CDR3 length: 15 amino acids. The CDR3 coding sequence is TGTGCCAGTAGTATCATGCGGGCAACTAATGAAAAACTGTTTTTT. Translated, it gives CASSIMRATNEKLFF.

V usage is TRBV18 and J usage is TRBJ2-7, with D maybe TRBD2 (5 bases). This CDR3 has 13 amino acids. V was clipped by 5 bases and J by 4 bases, with 12 bases between them. Germline CDR1 is KGHSH and CDR2 is LQKENI. The CDR3 nucleotides read TGTGCCAGCTCAGAGGGTCGGATATACGAGCAGTACTTC. It encodes CASSEGRIYEQYF.

The rearrangement joins TRBV7-9 to TRBJ2-5; 9 nucleotides line up with TRBD2. Germline V CDR1 and CDR2: SEHNR, FQNEAQ (reference sequence). This CDR3 is 15 amino acids long. V shed 2 bases and J 1 base; nucleotides not matched to a gene: 2. In nucleotides, the CDR3 is TGTGCCAGCAGCTTAAGAGCGGGAGGCCAAGAGACCCAGTACTTC. Amino acids: CASSLRAGGQETQYF.

The chain combines TRBV28 with TRBJ1-6; TRBD1 might be the D (5 bases). The CDR3 is 17 amino acids. Germline loops: CDR1 MDHEN, CDR2 SYDVKM. With 6 bases removed from V and 2 bases from J, the gap between germline ends came to 17 bases. CDR3 sequence (DNA): TGTGCCAGCAGCTTGCGACAGCCTCCTCCCTATAATTCACCCCTCCACTTT. Translated: CASSLRQPPPYNSPLHF.

V is TRBV6-5 and J is TRBJ2-7; 7 bases match TRBD2. The V and J ends lost 0 bases and 5 bases, in that order; junction bases with no gene match: 10. The CDR3 runs 16 residues. CDR1 is MNHEY and CDR2 is SVGAGI in the germline V gene. The CDR3, as DNA: TGTGCCAGCAGTTACTCGTCGGGGAGGGCCGTCGACGAGCAGTACTTC. Its protein is CASSYSSGRAVDEQYF.

This chain joins TRBV10-3 and TRBJ1-2; D is uncertain. The germline V gene has CDR1 ENHRY and CDR2 SYGVKD. V lost 6 bases and J 1 base, leaving 9 bases between the germline ends. The CDR3 is 13 amino acids. The CDR3 DNA reads TGTGCCATCAGGGGCCAGAGTAACTATGGCTACACCTTC. Translated: CAIRGQSNYGYTF.

The CDR3 sequence is CATSSQGTTGETQYF. As DNA, the CDR3 is TGTGCCACCAGCAGCCAGGGGACTACTGGGGAGACCCAGTACTTC. The rearrangement joins TRBV15 to TRBJ2-5, with D possibly being TRBD2 (7 bases). Germline CDR1 and CDR2: LNHNV and YYDKDF (reference sequence). Trimming removed 3 bases at V and 5 bases at J, with 16 bases between. The CDR3 extends over 15 amino acids.